The rows below give T cell receptor beta chains drawn from one sample of a study of regulatory T cells in long-lasting Graves disease. TCRdb re-called the multiplex PCR reads with MiXCR, one entry per CDR3 protein. The top ten clones hold 15% to 20% of a sample with hundreds of thousands of distinct CDR3 sequences, roughly 15% of them seen once. These data also featured in a second study, about T cells in Graves' hyperthyroidism and ophthalmopathy.

The sequences come from peripheral blood mononuclear cells (PBMCs), collected at new diagnosis, from a patient treated with antithyroid drugs. Source of these receptors: a woman aged 25 to 45 with Graves disease. The CDR3 runs from the conserved cysteine through the conserved F or W. D genes are given only for firm matches. Size tells how often a clone was seen (once, few, many) or the class of an expanded clone, and some rows leave it out.

v_gene	d_gene	j_gene	abundance	CDR3aa
TRBV7-2	NA	TRBJ2-2	few	CASSLASWAGEPFF
TRBV28	NA	TRBJ1-2	many	CASRSPVAWVGGANYGYTF
TRBV7-7	NA	TRBJ2-7	many	CASSLTPSSYEQYF
TRBV12-3/TRBV12-4	TRBD2	TRBJ2-7	many	CASNLSGSSGIPYEQYF
TRBV7-3	TRBD1	TRBJ1-6	many	CASRGQGIDSPLHF
TRBV7-2	NA	TRBJ2-7	many	CASSPRAPLVEQYF
TRBV6-1	NA	TRBJ2-5	many	CASSEATLAVETQYF
TRBV7-3	NA	TRBJ2-1	NA	CASSSSPHNEQFF
TRBV2	TRBD2	TRBJ2-7	NA	CASRRLAGLTSEQYF
TRBV12-3/TRBV12-4	NA	TRBJ1-5	many	CASSFSPSGQPQHF
TRBV7-6	NA	TRBJ2-2	NA	CASRSEQGSLSGELFF
TRBV29-1	NA	TRBJ2-7	few	CSVEDQEVYF
TRBV9	NA	TRBJ1-2	few	CASSPTLVSSGYTF
TRBV6-1	NA	TRBJ2-7	NA	CASSVRDTPSYEQYF
TRBV12-3/TRBV12-4	NA	TRBJ1-3	few	CASSFGAYGGNTIYF
TRBV7-9	NA	TRBJ1-1	NA	CASSRKKSEMNTEAFF
TRBV28	TRBD1	TRBJ1-5	NA	CASTFMTGGGQPQHF
TRBV18	NA	TRBJ2-5	NA	CASSPPGLETQYF
TRBV13	NA	TRBJ1-2	NA	CASVPLGEPNYGYTF
TRBV28	NA	TRBJ2-5	many	CASRAWVGETQYF
TRBV20-1	NA	TRBJ1-2	many	CSAYTSTLGYTF
TRBV2	NA	TRBJ1-3	many	CASRQPGTAGNTIYF
TRBV20-1	NA	TRBJ1-5	many	CSARTFRSRQSNQPQHF
TRBV2	NA	TRBJ1-1	many	CASTGGTAEAFF
TRBV6-5	TRBD1	TRBJ1-6	few	CASSYSKAGGAGNSPLHF
TRBV15	NA	TRBJ1-2	many	CATSRDPTGNYGYTF
TRBV20-1	NA	TRBJ1-2	few	CSAARTGYGYTF
TRBV28	NA	TRBJ1-3	many	CASSLHLLGGGNTIYF
TRBV28	TRBD1	TRBJ2-7	NA	CASSLRGTGVGEQYF
TRBV3-1	NA	TRBJ2-1	NA	CASSQDRKTGGNEQFF
TRBV28	NA	TRBJ2-6	few	CASSFERAGANVLTF
TRBV7-2	TRBD1	TRBJ2-1	few	CASSLVRGQGNEQFF
TRBV30	TRBD1	TRBJ1-5	few	CAWSLGTANQPQHF
TRBV7-9	NA	TRBJ2-7	NA	CASSTSPQGGNEQYF
TRBV30	TRBD2	TRBJ2-1	NA	CAWSVPDSRGLATWNEQFF
TRBV6-2/TRBV6-3	NA	TRBJ2-5	NA	CASSETQYF
TRBV28	NA	TRBJ2-1	many	CASTIGGPAGEVQFF
TRBV10-3	NA	TRBJ2-5	NA	CAISRGRETQYF
TRBV15	NA	TRBJ2-7	many	CATSREGYEQYF
TRBV20-1	NA	TRBJ1-5	many	CSATRDTYQPQHF
TRBV28	NA	TRBJ1-5	many	CASRSLGQPQHF
TRBV6-1	TRBD1	TRBJ1-6	few	CASSPGTGGRRSPLHF
TRBV5-1	NA	TRBJ1-4	many	CASSLWGETGKLFF
TRBV7-6	NA	TRBJ2-5	NA	CASSFSSGSETQYF
TRBV6-1	NA	TRBJ1-1	NA	CASTPGSQGRAFF
TRBV24-1	TRBD1	TRBJ2-3	few	CATSGSIPGQGSTDTQYF
TRBV6-2/TRBV6-3	TRBD1	TRBJ1-3	NA	CASRNSGQGPSGNTIYF
TRBV4-1	NA	TRBJ1-2	once	CASSQENRANYGYTF
TRBV6-2/TRBV6-3	NA	TRBJ1-1	NA	CTAIPGGRGPEAFF
TRBV18	NA	TRBJ1-3	NA	CASYPSGSRNTIYF
TRBV6-5	NA	TRBJ2-5	few	CASSYSISGIQETQYF
TRBV27	NA	TRBJ2-1	few	CASRGPISYNEQFF
TRBV19	NA	TRBJ2-6	NA	CASSRTESGANVLTF
TRBV2	TRBD2	TRBJ2-5	NA	CASSPASGRRGETQYF
TRBV6-5	NA	TRBJ1-3	NA	CASSYSNPLIGLGNTIYF
TRBV2	NA	TRBJ2-3	many	CASSSLLATDTQYF
TRBV9	NA	TRBJ1-1	NA	CASSATDWGTEAFF
TRBV7-6	NA	TRBJ2-7	NA	CASSPRGRSSSYEQYF
TRBV24-1	NA	TRBJ1-4	few	CATSDSSWGPGGVTNEKLFF